This is a list of T cell receptor beta chains from one sample in a study of blood T cell repertoires in COVID-19. Sequencing used immunoSEQ multiplex PCR; TCRdb keeps in-frame clones, though not all of them. The sample contains 85,000 to 100,000 clones, 75% to 85% of which appear only once. Sample: peripheral blood. Source of these receptors: a human donor in a cohort sampled during active COVID-19. Both conserved end residues are part of each CDR3. The order of the fields is clone size, J gene, V gene, D gene, CDR3 DNA, CDR3 protein. The D gene is left open where the match is weak. Size is omitted from some rows. Given values are once, few, many or a class for expanded clones.

>-|TRBJ2-3|TRBV4-1|-
TGCGCCAGCAGCCAAGATGGTAGCGGAATTTCCACAGATACGCAGTATTTT
CASSQDGSGISTDTQYF
>-|TRBJ2-1|TRBV11-2|TRBD1
TGTGCCAGCAGCATTCGGACAGGGGGCGTCTATTACAATGAGCAGTTCTTC
CASSIRTGGVYYNEQFF
>-|TRBJ1-5|TRBV6-4|-
TGTGCCAGCAGTGACTCGGCAGGGCTTCAGCCCCAGCATTTT
CASSDSAGLQPQHF
>few|TRBJ1-2|TRBV11-2|-
TGTGCCAGCAGCCAACCAATCCGGACGGGATTAGCTAACTATGGCTACACCTTC
CASSQPIRTGLANYGYTF
>-|TRBJ2-5|TRBV6-1|-
TGTGCCAGCAGTGAGGGGGCTAGCCCACAAGAGACCCAGTACTTC
CASSEGASPQETQYF
>-|TRBJ2-7|TRBV28|TRBD2
TGTGCCAGCAGTTTACGGGGGGGGATCAACGAGCAGTACTTC
CASSLRGGINEQYF
>-|TRBJ1-3|TRBV3-1/TRBV3-2|-
TGTGCCAGCAGCCAGGGGGCGTCTGGAAACACCATATATTTT
CASSQGASGNTIYF
>-|TRBJ2-5|TRBV18|TRBD1
TGTGCCAGCTCACCCCTTCCGGACAGGATACAACAAGAGACCCAGTACTTC
CASSPLPDRIQQETQYF
>once|TRBJ1-4|TRBV6-5|-
TGTGCCAGCAGTTACTCGGGGGGGACTAATGAAAAACTGTTTTTT
CASSYSGGTNEKLFF
>-|TRBJ2-2|TRBV9|-
TGTGCCAGCAGCGCCCTCCTAGGCACCGGGGAGCTGTTTTTT
CASSALLGTGELFF
>few|TRBJ1-2|TRBV2|-
TGTGCCAGCATTGGACAAAGCTATGGCTACACCTTC
CASIGQSYGYTF
>-|TRBJ2-5|TRBV19|TRBD1
TGTGCCAGTAGCCTCCGGGACAGTAGTCCCCAAGAGACCCAGTACTTC
CASSLRDSSPQETQYF
>-|TRBJ2-3|TRBV21-1|-
TGTGCCAGCAGCAAACGGAGGCCTAGCACAGATACGCAGTATTTT
CASSKRRPSTDTQYF
>-|TRBJ2-1|TRBV9|-
TGTGCCAGCAGCGTAGGTGTTAGCGGTTTCAATGAGCAGTTCTTC
CASSVGVSGFNEQFF
>many|TRBJ1-1|TRBV4-3|-
TGCGCCAGCAGCCAAGAACGCCACAGGGTTAGTGAAGCTTTCTTT
CASSQERHRVSEAFF
>-|TRBJ1-1|TRBV5-1|-
TGCGCCAGCAGCTTGAGCCAACGGGGCACTGAAGCTTTCTTT
CASSLSQRGTEAFF
>-|TRBJ2-5|TRBV11-3|TRBD1
TGTGCCAGCAGCTTAGATGGACAGGGGGAAGAGACCCAGTACTTC
CASSLDGQGEETQYF
>-|TRBJ2-1|TRBV25-1|-
TGTGCCAGCAGTAAATACGTAGCCCATGAGCAGTTCTTC
CASSKYVAHEQFF
>many|TRBJ1-2|TRBV6-1|TRBD1
TGTGCCAGCAGTGAAGTGGGACAGGGGTCCGCTGGCTACACCTTC
CASSEVGQGSAGYTF
>few|TRBJ2-7|TRBV5-1|-
TGCGCCAGCAGCAGTCAGCCTGGACAGTCCTACGAGCAGTACTTC
CASSSQPGQSYEQYF
>-|TRBJ2-3|TRBV4-1|TRBD2
TGCGCCAGCAGCCGGCGGGAGGGCCGGACAGATACGCAGTATTTT
CASSRREGRTDTQYF
>-|TRBJ2-7|TRBV7-2|-
TGTGCCAGCAGCCTTCGGACAATTCGTGGCTACGAGCAGTACTTC
CASSLRTIRGYEQYF
>-|TRBJ2-6|TRBV19|TRBD1
TGTGCCAGTTCCAAACCGGGACAGACAAGCTCTGGGGCCAACGTCCTGACTTTC
CASSKPGQTSSGANVLTF
>-|TRBJ1-6|TRBV5-1|TRBD1
TGCGCCAGCAGCATCGGACAGGGGAGGTCACCCCTCCACTTT
CASSIGQGRSPLHF
>once|TRBJ1-1|TRBV5-1|TRBD1
TGCGCCAGCAACCGGGGACAGGGCGGGTATGGGAACACTGAAGCTTTCTTT
CASNRGQGGYGNTEAFF
>-|TRBJ1-5|TRBV10-3|TRBD1
TGTGCCATCAGACAGGGGCTGGAGAGCAATCAGCCCCAGCATTTT
CAIRQGLESNQPQHF
>-|TRBJ2-7|TRBV6-6|-
TGTGCCTGCCACGAGCGAGGCAGGGACGAGCAGTACTTC
CACHERGRDEQYF
>few|TRBJ1-1|TRBV3-1/TRBV3-2|TRBD1
TGTGCCAGCAGCCAAACTTGGGACAGGGCGAACACTGAAGCTTTCTTT
CASSQTWDRANTEAFF
>-|TRBJ2-1|TRBV19|TRBD2
TGTGCCAGTAGTATATCCCATAGCGGGAGTCGGGATGAGCAGTTCTTC
CASSISHSGSRDEQFF
>-|TRBJ1-5|TRBV19|TRBD1
TGTGCCAGTAGTCGGACAGGGGGACATCAGCCCCAGCATTTT
CASSRTGGHQPQHF
>-|TRBJ2-4|TRBV5-8|-
TGTGCCAGCAGCTTGGTCCCTAGGATGTTGAAGGACTTC
CASSLVPRMLKDF
>few|TRBJ2-5|TRBV4-2|TRBD2
TGTGCCAGCAGCCTCGGGACTAGACCCTCCCAAGAGACCCAGTACTTC
CASSLGTRPSQETQYF
>-|TRBJ1-1|TRBV6-5|-
TGTGCCAGCATAAAGGGGGACACTGAAGCTTTCTTT
CASIKGDTEAFF
>-|TRBJ2-2|TRBV27|TRBD1
TGTGCCAGCAGTTGGACAGGAACCGGGGAGCTGTTTTTT
CASSWTGTGELFF
>-|TRBJ2-7|TRBV5-1|TRBD1
TGCGCCAGCAGCCCAGGACAGGGGGCTTACGAGCAGTACTTC
CASSPGQGAYEQYF
>-|TRBJ1-2|TRBV19|TRBD1
TGTGCCAGTAGTACTTTGACAGGGCTTGGTGGCTACACCTTC
CASSTLTGLGGYTF
>-|TRBJ1-1|TRBV18|-
TGTGCCAGCTCACCACTGGCAGAGAACACTGAAGCTTTCTTT
CASSPLAENTEAFF
>-|TRBJ1-1|TRBV6-2/TRBV6-3|TRBD1
TGTGCCAGCAGTTACTCGACGTCAGGGGGTAGGGACACTGAAGCTTTCTTT
CASSYSTSGGRDTEAFF
>-|TRBJ2-1|TRBV14|-
TGTGCCAGCAGCCAAGTGGCCCTCCGCTCCTACAATGAGCAGTTCTTC
CASSQVALRSYNEQFF
>-|TRBJ2-7|TRBV7-3|-
TGTGCCAGCAGCTTAGGACAGCTCTCCTACGAGCAGTACTTC
CASSLGQLSYEQYF
>-|TRBJ2-5|TRBV2|-
TGTGCCAGCAGTGAAGGCGGGACCCAGTACTTC
CASSEGGTQYF
>-|TRBJ1-1|TRBV6-6|TRBD1
TGTGCCAGCAGTAAACCCGACAGGGGGACTGAAGCTTTCTTT
CASSKPDRGTEAFF
>-|TRBJ2-2|TRBV3-1/TRBV3-2|TRBD2
TGTGCCAGCAGCTTACCCCGGACTAGCGGCACCGGGGAGCTGTTTTTT
CASSLPRTSGTGELFF
>-|TRBJ2-4|TRBV5-1|-
TGCGCCAGCAGCTTGACGGCCTCGGGAAACATTCAGTACTTC
CASSLTASGNIQYF
>few|TRBJ2-1|TRBV5-1|TRBD1
TGCGCCAGCAGACCTCCGGGACAGGGTTTTTGGAATGAGCAGTTCTTC
CASRPPGQGFWNEQFF
>-|TRBJ2-3|TRBV5-8|-
TGTGCCAGCACTCTGAACGGGAGATTAGATACGCAGTATTTT
CASTLNGRLDTQYF
>-|TRBJ2-5|TRBV29-1|TRBD2
TGCAGCGTTGAATCCGGGGGGGAGACCCAGTACTTC
CSVESGGETQYF
>few|TRBJ1-2|TRBV19|TRBD1
TGTGCCAGTACCTCCAGGACAGGGCTGGACTATGGCTACACCTTC
CASTSRTGLDYGYTF
>-|TRBJ1-2|TRBV2|TRBD1
TGTGCCAGCAGTCCATATTTACAGGGGGCCGGTGGCTACACCTTC
CASSPYLQGAGGYTF
>few|TRBJ1-5|TRBV12-5|-
TGTGCTAGTGGTTTAGAGGGCGGGCAGCCCCAGCATTTT
CASGLEGGQPQHF
>-|TRBJ2-1|TRBV4-1|TRBD2
TGCGCCAGCAGCCAAGGGGAAGGGACTAGCGCTGCTGATGAGCAGTTCTTC
CASSQGEGTSAADEQFF
>-|TRBJ2-6|TRBV4-2|-
TGTGCCAGCAGCCTCGTTCGCTCTGGGGCCAACGTCCTGACTTTC
CASSLVRSGANVLTF
>-|TRBJ1-1|TRBV6-5|-
TGTGCCAGCAGTTACTGGGCGGGGAGCAACACTGAAGCTTTCTTT
CASSYWAGSNTEAFF
>-|TRBJ2-1|TRBV30|-
TGTGCCTGGGGTGCACGGGACAATGAGCAGTTCTTC
CAWGARDNEQFF
>few|TRBJ2-1|TRBV6-1|-
TGTGCCAGCAGTGAAGCGCGGGGTATGCCCTCCTACAATGAGCAGTTCTTC
CASSEARGMPSYNEQFF
>-|TRBJ1-2|TRBV7-9|TRBD1
TGTGCCAGCAGCCGACAGGGGGTATCCCTTAACTATGGCTACACCTTC
CASSRQGVSLNYGYTF
>-|TRBJ2-2|TRBV11-2|TRBD1
TGTGCCAGCAGCTGGGGACAGGGGGGCGGGGAGCTGTTTTTT
CASSWGQGGGELFF
>-|TRBJ2-3|TRBV19|-
TGTGCCAGTAGTATAGGTTTTGGCCGCTCCCGTGATACGCAGTATTTT
CASSIGFGRSRDTQYF
>-|TRBJ1-5|TRBV28|-
TGTGCCAGCGACTACGGGACACCGAGCAATCAGCCCCAGCATTTT
CASDYGTPSNQPQHF